This TCR beta chain was sequenced for a study of T cells expressing NK-cell markers. For each CDR3 protein, TCRdb gives one entry from its re-call of the 5' RACE reads, without DNA. The ten top clones account for around 10%, within a sample of over 350,000 distinct CDR3 sequences. Germline loops: CDR1 MNHEY, CDR2 SVGEGT. This CDR3 comprises 13 residues. This chain uses TRBV6-2 or TRBV6-3 with TRBJ2-1; TCRdb indicates TRBD2, and absent DNA this call remains unverified. The specimen was blood T cells: a sorted CD56 or NKG2C T cell subset, CD4+ or CD8+ T cells, or bulk PBMC T cells (not recorded which). This TCR was recovered from a woman aged 50 to 60 in good health. Here the CDR3 reads CASSYGAGVEQFF.